This section outlines one TCR beta chain sequence together with its context. This specimen belongs to a study of blood T cell repertoires in COVID-19. Study as a whole: Both acute and convalescent COVID-19 samples were obtained from the United States, Italy and Spain. PBMCs, B-cell-depleted T cells, or T cells were the source of the cDNA or gDNA that made up the material.

Original data processing: How many nucleated cells were present was estimated from reference gene primer amplification. TCRdb's copy holds only in-frame clones and misses some; the assay was immunoSEQ multiplex PCR. V, J and clone size are those of that table, while D and trimming were read from the DNA. This sample carries over 200,000 clones, about nine tenths of them seen once, and the ten largest clones take around 2.6%. Seattle's cohort entered during active infection and was followed longitudinally. Germline V gene sequence: CDR1 SGHRS, CDR2 YFSETQ. Deletions cut 0 bases from V and 8 bases from J, with 15 bases between. This CDR3 is 15 amino acids long.

V gene TRBV5-1 combines with J gene TRBJ2-1; D remains unclear. The source is a person under 35 with COVID-19, enrolled during active disease. The sequenced sample consisted of peripheral blood. The CDR3 nucleotides are TGCGCCAGCAGCTTGGCCCCTAACCTCGCCGATGAGCAGTTCTTC. This encodes CASSLAPNLADEQFF.